Reported below is one T cell receptor beta chain. The CDR3 goes on 3 residues after the read ends, and that part is filled in from the germline J gene. The germline V gene has CDR1 SGHVS and CDR2 FQNEAQ. The CDR3 contains 14 residues. V lost 5 bases to trimming and J lost 5 bases, with 15 bases between them. Profiling relied on immunoSEQ multiplex PCR, and the TCRdb table lists in-frame clones only, not all of them. The table for this sample gives more than 20,000 clones. The data are from a study of T cells in women clearing cervical HPV infection. The chain links TRBV7-8 to TRBJ1-1; D is undetermined. The sequencing input was blood buffy coat. This clonotype originated in a woman between 18 and 70 years old with a cervical HPV16 infection that either progressed to CIN3+ or cleared (not recorded which). The covered CDR3 bases are TGTGCCAGCAGCCGAGTGCGGGTACGAACTGAA. This codes for CASSRVRVRTE. The complete CDR3 sequence is CASSRVRVRTEAFF.